Listed below are T cell receptor beta chains from one sample, sequenced in a study of shared clonotypes between healthy human individuals. This table comes from immunoSEQ multiplex PCR, and its TCRdb copy is limited to in-frame clones, with some not included. The data show approximately 500,000 clones, about 95% seen once. The source material was naive CD4+ T cells sorted from blood. All receptors derive from a woman in her thirties in good health. CDR3s include the opening cysteine and the closing phenylalanine or tryptophan. Each record gives: V gene, J gene, D gene, clone size, CDR3 length, CDR3 DNA, CDR3 protein. A D gene is named only where the DNA matches it firmly. For some rows the clone size is stated as once, few or many, or as a class when expanded; others skip it.

TRBV13	TRBJ1-2	TRBD1	NA	13	TGTGCCAGCAGCCGCGGACAGGGAGGCGGCTACACCTTC	CASSRGQGGGYTF
TRBV5-1	TRBJ2-5	NA	NA	11	TGCGCCAGCAGCTTACAAGAGACCCAGTACTTC	CASSLQETQYF
TRBV6-5	TRBJ1-1	NA	NA	12	TGTGCCAGCAACCAGAGGAACACTGAAGCTTTCTTT	CASNQRNTEAFF
TRBV9	TRBJ2-5	TRBD1	NA	17	TGTGCCAGCAGCGTAGGGCCCCGGACAGGGAGCGGGGAGACCCAGTACTTC	CASSVGPRTGSGETQYF
TRBV11-2	TRBJ2-3	NA	NA	14	TGTGCCAGCAGCTTAGTCAGGGGAGCAGATACGCAGTATTTT	CASSLVRGADTQYF
TRBV4-2	TRBJ2-7	NA	NA	11	TGTGCCAGCAGCCAAGGGGAAGAGCAGTACTTC	CASSQGEEQYF
TRBV28	TRBJ1-2	NA	NA	13	TGTGCCAGCAGTGCCGGGAATGAAGAACGCTACACCTTC	CASSAGNEERYTF
TRBV28	TRBJ1-1	NA	NA	11	TGTGGGGCAGGACAGAACACTGAAGCTTTCTTT	CGAGQNTEAFF
TRBV10-3	TRBJ2-7	TRBD2	NA	12	TGTGCCACGCTAGCGGGAGGATACGAGCAGTACTTC	CATLAGGYEQYF
TRBV19	TRBJ2-3	NA	NA	16	TGTGCCAGTAGTATGTACGCCGAGCTCTTTACAGATACGCAGTATTTT	CASSMYAELFTDTQYF
TRBV11-2	TRBJ1-3	NA	NA	16	TGTGCCAGCAGCCGAAAGAGGCGGGACCCTGGAAACACCATATATTTT	CASSRKRRDPGNTIYF
TRBV29-1	TRBJ1-2	NA	NA	11	TGCAGCGCTTTCTCAGTCTATGGCTACACCTTC	CSAFSVYGYTF
TRBV4-1	TRBJ2-7	NA	NA	14	TGCGCCAGCAGCCAAGATCGGTCCCGGCCCGAGCAGTACTTC	CASSQDRSRPEQYF
TRBV6-1	TRBJ2-1	TRBD1	NA	15	TGTGCCACCGTCCCCGGGACAGGGGGTCAAAATGAGCAGTTCTTC	CATVPGTGGQNEQFF
TRBV19	TRBJ2-7	TRBD1	NA	14	TGTGCCAGTCGAAGACAGGGAAAACGGGACGAGCAGTACTTC	CASRRQGKRDEQYF
TRBV7-9	TRBJ2-7	TRBD1	NA	15	TGTGCCAGCAGCTTAGTGGCGGGACAGGGTTACGAGCAGTACTTC	CASSLVAGQGYEQYF
TRBV27	TRBJ1-1	NA	NA	19	TGTGCCAGAAGTTTACCCCCCTCGGGGAGCGCCCCAATGAACACTGAAGCTTTCTTT	CARSLPPSGSAPMNTEAFF
TRBV19	TRBJ1-2	NA	NA	15	TGTGCCAGTAGTATAGATGTCCACTATAACTATGGCTACACCTTC	CASSIDVHYNYGYTF
TRBV19	TRBJ1-5	NA	NA	14	TGTGCCAGTAGTCAGGACGGGAGATTTCGGCCCCAGCATTTT	CASSQDGRFRPQHF
TRBV10-3	TRBJ2-3	TRBD1	NA	16	TGTGCCATCAGTGAACCGGGACAGGGTCCCACAGATACGCAGTATTTT	CAISEPGQGPTDTQYF
TRBV7-9	TRBJ1-1	NA	NA	13	TGTGCCAGCATCAGGACAGCGAACACTGAAGCTTTCTTT	CASIRTANTEAFF
TRBV28	TRBJ2-4	TRBD1	NA	14	TGTGCCAGCAGTTTTCGGGGACAGGCAAACATTCAGTACTTC	CASSFRGQANIQYF
TRBV27	TRBJ2-1	NA	NA	15	TGTGCCAGCAGTTTAGGTCTAGCGTCCTACAATGAGCAGTTCTTC	CASSLGLASYNEQFF
TRBV4-1	TRBJ1-1	TRBD1	NA	17	TGCGCCAGCAGCCAAGTTCCGAGACAGGGGGCTAGGATCCAAGCTTTCTTT	CASSQVPRQGARIQAFF
TRBV7-9	TRBJ1-4	NA	NA	15	TGTGCCAGCAGCCCCGGGGGGGCCCCTAATGAAAAACTGTTTTTT	CASSPGGAPNEKLFF
TRBV5-4	TRBJ2-7	TRBD2	NA	14	TGTGCCAGCAGCTTGGGACTAGCGTTCGGCGAGCAGTACTTC	CASSLGLAFGEQYF
TRBV11-3	TRBJ2-2	NA	NA	15	TGTGCCAGCAGCCACAACAGTAGGAACACCGGGGAGCTGTTTTTT	CASSHNSRNTGELFF
TRBV18	TRBJ1-1	TRBD1	NA	14	TGTGCCAGCTCCCAACAGGGGGCCAACACTGAAGCTTTCTTT	CASSQQGANTEAFF
TRBV6-6	TRBJ2-7	TRBD2	NA	15	TGTGCCAGCAGCCGTGCTAGCGGAATCCCCTACGAGCAGTACTTC	CASSRASGIPYEQYF
TRBV29-1	TRBJ2-2	TRBD2	NA	13	TGCAGCTCAACCGGGACTAGCACCGGGGAGCTGTTTTTT	CSSTGTSTGELFF
TRBV2	TRBJ2-3	NA	NA	14	TGTGCCAGCAATAAGGCCGGGCTCACAGATACGCAGTATTTT	CASNKAGLTDTQYF
TRBV7-9	TRBJ1-1	NA	NA	15	TGTGCCAGCAGCTTAGCCGTAGGGGTATTCACTGAAGCTTTCTTT	CASSLAVGVFTEAFF
TRBV11-2	TRBJ1-2	TRBD1	NA	13	TGTGCCAGCAGCCGACAGGGGGTCAAAGGCTACACCTTC	CASSRQGVKGYTF
TRBV27	TRBJ2-2	NA	once	15	TGTGCCAGCAGTTTAGTCCGGACCATCACCGGGGAGCTGTTTTTT	CASSLVRTITGELFF